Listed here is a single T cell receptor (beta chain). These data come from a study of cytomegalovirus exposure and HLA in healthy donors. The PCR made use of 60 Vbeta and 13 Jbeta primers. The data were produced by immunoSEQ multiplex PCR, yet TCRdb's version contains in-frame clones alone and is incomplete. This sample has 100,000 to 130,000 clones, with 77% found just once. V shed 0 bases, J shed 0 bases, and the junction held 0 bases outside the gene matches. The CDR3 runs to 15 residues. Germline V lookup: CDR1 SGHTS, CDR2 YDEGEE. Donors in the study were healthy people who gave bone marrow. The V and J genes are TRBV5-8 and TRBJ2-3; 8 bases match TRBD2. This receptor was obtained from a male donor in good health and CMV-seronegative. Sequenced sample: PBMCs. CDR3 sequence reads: CASSLGLASTDTQYF. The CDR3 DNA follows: TGTGCCAGCAGCTTGGGACTAGCGAGCACAGATACGCAGTATTTT.